This is a list of T cell receptor beta chains from one sample in a study of early T cells in non-severe SARS-CoV-2 infection. Each CDR3 protein gets one entry after TCRdb re-called the 5' RACE reads with MiXCR. The repertoire holds 35,000 or so distinct CDR3 sequences, with about 4.7% as singletons. Material for sequencing was whole blood. These receptors were collected from an adult who was a healthcare worker with PCR-confirmed SARS-CoV-2 infection or an uninfected control (not recorded which). Each CDR3 is given with its conserved first and last residue. The D gene is left open where the match is weak. Clone sizes are given selectively: once, few, many, or a class where the clone is expanded.

d_call: TRBD1; j_call: TRBJ2-1; v_call: TRBV5-6; clone_size: few; cdr3_aa: CASRGTAFFNEQFF
d_call: -; j_call: TRBJ1-1; v_call: TRBV27; clone_size: -; cdr3_aa: CASSQLLGTEAFF
d_call: TRBD1; j_call: TRBJ2-7; v_call: TRBV10-3; clone_size: many; cdr3_aa: CAISAMTGLNYEQYF
d_call: -; j_call: TRBJ2-5; v_call: TRBV6-1; clone_size: many; cdr3_aa: CASSEWTEETQYF
d_call: -; j_call: TRBJ1-6; v_call: TRBV3-1; clone_size: -; cdr3_aa: CASNRVGSPLHF
d_call: -; j_call: TRBJ2-6; v_call: TRBV18; clone_size: many; cdr3_aa: CASSPPLAGANVLTF
d_call: TRBD1; j_call: TRBJ1-1; v_call: TRBV27; clone_size: few; cdr3_aa: CASSPTGGGFGIGEAFF
d_call: TRBD1; j_call: TRBJ2-2; v_call: TRBV20-1; clone_size: -; cdr3_aa: CSASSQGANTGELFF
d_call: -; j_call: TRBJ2-1; v_call: TRBV7-9; clone_size: many; cdr3_aa: CASRGEAHWGNEQFF
d_call: -; j_call: TRBJ2-5; v_call: TRBV2; clone_size: few; cdr3_aa: CASSEALRGGQTQYF
d_call: -; j_call: TRBJ2-1; v_call: TRBV2; clone_size: -; cdr3_aa: CASSVGAYNEQFF
d_call: -; j_call: TRBJ2-6; v_call: TRBV12-3/TRBV12-4; clone_size: many; cdr3_aa: CASSPTTLLGVTGANVLTF
d_call: -; j_call: TRBJ1-1; v_call: TRBV29-1; clone_size: few; cdr3_aa: CSVGSDTNTEAFF
d_call: TRBD1; j_call: TRBJ2-7; v_call: TRBV4-3; clone_size: many; cdr3_aa: CASSQARDREYEQYF
d_call: -; j_call: TRBJ2-1; v_call: TRBV7-9; clone_size: few; cdr3_aa: CASSPGWGNEQFF
d_call: -; j_call: TRBJ1-5; v_call: TRBV5-1; clone_size: many; cdr3_aa: CASSLTADSNQPQHF
d_call: -; j_call: TRBJ2-3; v_call: TRBV28; clone_size: many; cdr3_aa: CASKSYPDTQYF
d_call: -; j_call: TRBJ1-1; v_call: TRBV3-1; clone_size: many; cdr3_aa: CASAQGGEAFF
d_call: TRBD2; j_call: TRBJ2-1; v_call: TRBV4-2; clone_size: -; cdr3_aa: CASRQNGVAGDSYNEQFF
d_call: -; j_call: TRBJ2-1; v_call: TRBV11-2; clone_size: many; cdr3_aa: CASSFGQNSYNEQFF
d_call: -; j_call: TRBJ2-1; v_call: TRBV4-1; clone_size: -; cdr3_aa: CASSQDFLSYNEQFF
d_call: -; j_call: TRBJ1-1; v_call: TRBV12-3/TRBV12-4; clone_size: many; cdr3_aa: CASRLGGGETEAFF
d_call: TRBD2; j_call: TRBJ2-3; v_call: TRBV5-1; clone_size: -; cdr3_aa: CASSLQRGADTQYF
d_call: TRBD1; j_call: TRBJ2-3; v_call: TRBV18; clone_size: few; cdr3_aa: CASSPHRGDTDTQYF
d_call: -; j_call: TRBJ1-1; v_call: TRBV21-1; clone_size: few; cdr3_aa: CASSKVGPGRGRRISLTEAFF
d_call: -; j_call: TRBJ1-3; v_call: TRBV7-9; clone_size: many; cdr3_aa: CASSLVGNSGNTIYF
d_call: TRBD2; j_call: TRBJ2-5; v_call: TRBV19; clone_size: few; cdr3_aa: CASKAGGETQYF
d_call: -; j_call: TRBJ1-1; v_call: TRBV7-9; clone_size: once; cdr3_aa: CASSPGGPEAFF
d_call: TRBD2; j_call: TRBJ2-1; v_call: TRBV6-2/TRBV6-3; clone_size: -; cdr3_aa: CASSYGTSGYYNEQFF
d_call: -; j_call: TRBJ2-7; v_call: TRBV12-3/TRBV12-4; clone_size: many; cdr3_aa: CASSLYTYYEQYF
d_call: TRBD1; j_call: TRBJ2-7; v_call: TRBV20-1; clone_size: once; cdr3_aa: CSARDSTSYEQYF
d_call: TRBD1; j_call: TRBJ2-5; v_call: TRBV7-2; clone_size: many; cdr3_aa: CASSPGGQGSETQYF
d_call: -; j_call: TRBJ1-1; v_call: TRBV2; clone_size: many; cdr3_aa: CASSVGANTEAFF
d_call: -; j_call: TRBJ2-7; v_call: TRBV2; clone_size: many; cdr3_aa: CASRADPSSYEQYF
d_call: TRBD1; j_call: TRBJ2-7; v_call: TRBV27; clone_size: many; cdr3_aa: CASSWTGTGPLEQYF
d_call: -; j_call: TRBJ1-6; v_call: TRBV7-8; clone_size: medium-sized; cdr3_aa: CASSTAPGRNSPLHF
d_call: -; j_call: TRBJ2-3; v_call: TRBV28; clone_size: -; cdr3_aa: CASSFQTDTQYF
d_call: -; j_call: TRBJ1-1; v_call: TRBV20-1; clone_size: medium-sized; cdr3_aa: CSARDPGMNTEAFF
d_call: -; j_call: TRBJ1-2; v_call: TRBV13; clone_size: many; cdr3_aa: CASSLGRAYGYTF